This note documents a single TCR beta chain sequence. These data originate in a study of blood T cell repertoires in COVID-19. Trimming cost V 1 base and J 0 bases, with 9 bases left between them. CDR1 and CDR2 (germline): SEHNR, FQNEAQ (reference sequence). CDR3 length: 16 residues. Assay: immunoSEQ multiplex PCR; the TCRdb copy retains only in-frame clones and omits some. The profile shows about 480,000 clones, 88% of them singletons. The sequence derives from a woman aged 40 to 49 who had recovered from COVID-19. Specimen: PBMCs or T cells enriched from blood (not recorded which). The genes are TRBV7-9 and TRBJ1-4, with unresolved D. The CDR3 is CASSLGKSATNEKLFF. In nucleotides, the CDR3 is TGTGCCAGCAGCTTAGGAAAGAGCGCAACTAATGAAAAACTGTTTTTT. Variable domain in full (rest from reference TRBV7-9 and TRBJ1-4): DTGVSQNPRHKITKRGQNVTFRCDPISEHNRLYWYRQTLGQGPEFLTYFQNEAQLEKSRLLSDRFSAERPKGSFSTLEIQRTEQGDSAMYLCASSLGKSATNEKLFFGSGTQLSVL.